The 4 T cell receptor beta chains below all came from one sample that was sequenced in a study of blood T cell repertoires in COVID-19. Using immunoSEQ multiplex PCR, the repertoire was profiled, and TCRdb retains in-frame clones only, with some absent. The data show 90,000 to 150,000 clones, with 87% seen just once and around 7.7% held by the top ten. The specimen sequenced was peripheral blood. These receptors originate from a human donor in a cohort sampled during active COVID-19.

The J gene is TRBJ2-7, the V gene TRBV4-1; weak D call: TRBD1 (6 bases). Trimming stripped 2 bases from V and 1 base from J, with 18 bases between. The CDR3 length is 17 residues. CDR1 is MGHRA, CDR2 YSYEKL, per germline. CDR3 amino acids: CASSQPLYSGQSYEQYF. In nucleotides, the CDR3 is TGCGCCAGCAGCCAACCACTTTACAGCGGACAGTCCTACGAGCAGTACTTC.

The chain links TRBV2 to TRBJ2-1, with 8 bases lining up with TRBD2. The V and J ends lost 7 bases and 5 bases, in that order; junction bases with no gene match: 7. In germline, CDR1 is SNHLY, CDR2 FYNNEI. This CDR3 is built from 14 residues. The CDR3 protein is CASNPRTSHNEQFF. The CDR3 DNA sequence: TGTGCCAGCAATCCACGGACTAGCCACAATGAGCAGTTCTTC.

CDR3 residues: CASSPGTLFTDTQYF. CDR3 coding DNA: TGTGCCAGCAGCCCAGGGACACTATTCACAGATACGCAGTATTTT. This chain connects TRBV7-6 to TRBJ2-3; D possibly corresponds to TRBD1 (6 bases). Looked up from germline, CDR1 is SGHVS and CDR2 is FNYEAQ. The CDR3 has 15 amino acids. V lost 5 bases to trimming and J lost 2 bases, with 14 bases between them.

The chain has TRBV6-5 and TRBJ2-7, with a possible D match to TRBD1 (5 bases). The CDR3 sequence is 12 residues long. V was cut by 6 bases and J by 2 bases, with 8 bases left in between. CDR1 is MNHEY, CDR2 SVGAGI, per germline. This chain's CDR3 is CASRTDTYEQYF. Here the CDR3 DNA reads TGTGCCAGCAGGACAGATACCTACGAGCAGTACTTC.